The present entry profiles one T cell receptor (beta chain) with its context. Its target is not known. This record belongs to a study of cytomegalovirus exposure and HLA in healthy donors. Study-wide results and caveats: A later analysis associated some 16,000 TCR beta sequences with HLA alleles at a 0.05 false discovery rate. Per a prior analysis, the majority of TCR beta V segments were productive roughly 87% or roughly 30% of the time. What TCR beta sequences reportedly achieved was accurate prediction of HLA-A and HLA-B alleles in most subjects. CMV serostatus was the only recorded immune exposure for donors.

Germline trimming cut 6 bases from V and 4 bases from J; bases unmatched to any gene: 7. This CDR3 is built from 14 residues. Germline V CDR1 and CDR2: ENHRY, SYGVKD. The PCR was carried out with 60 Vbeta primers and 13 Jbeta primers. Method: immunoSEQ multiplex PCR; TCRdb's copy keeps in-frame clones and lacks some. This table has some 97,000 clones, more than 75% appearing once. The sample taken for sequencing was PBMCs. The chain joins TRBV10-3 to TRBJ2-7; TRBD1 agrees at 9 bases. This receptor was obtained from a woman aged 45-60 years in good health and CMV-seropositive. The CDR3: CAIRGTGNMYEQYF. CDR3 sequence (DNA): TGTGCCATCAGGGGGACAGGGAACATGTACGAGCAGTACTTC.